The rows below give T cell receptor beta chains drawn from one sample of a study of T cells in Graves' hyperthyroidism and ophthalmopathy. TCRdb fed the multiplex PCR reads into MiXCR, producing one record per CDR3 protein. The sample has roughly 700,000 distinct CDR3 sequences, 15% to 20% seen once. The sequencing sample was made of blood. All receptors derive from a man in his fifties with Graves' hyperthyroidism. Each CDR3 is given with its conserved first and last residue. D genes are given only for firm matches. A row's size may be missing; if present it is once, few, many or a size class.

J | V | size | D | CDR3 | DNA
TRBJ2-7 | TRBV28 | many | - | CASTARRLTYEQYF | TGTGCCAGCACGGCCCGGAGGCTTACCTACGAGCAGTACTTC
TRBJ2-5 | TRBV29-1 | - | - | CSVAARLIWETQYF | TGCAGCGTTGCTGCCAGGTTAATATGGGAGACCCAGTACTTC
TRBJ2-1 | TRBV3-1 | - | - | CASSQATAIPDYNEQFF | TGTGCCAGCAGCCAAGCCACCGCTATCCCCGATTACAATGAGCAGTTCTTC
TRBJ1-5 | TRBV27 | few | - | CASRSQPSNQPQHF | TGTGCCAGCAGGAGCCAACCATCGAATCAGCCCCAGCATTTT
TRBJ2-1 | TRBV3-1 | many | - | CASSQLGGISYNEQFF | TGTGCCAGCAGCCAACTTGGGGGAATATCCTACAATGAGCAGTTCTTC
TRBJ2-5 | TRBV6-2/TRBV6-3 | few | - | CASSPGAPGTQYF | TGTGCCAGCAGTCCGGGAGCCCCAGGGACCCAGTACTTC
TRBJ2-1 | TRBV7-2 | many | - | CASSLGGSAGSYNEQFF | TGTGCCAGCAGCTTAGGGGGTAGCGCAGGGAGCTACAATGAGCAGTTCTTC
TRBJ2-7 | TRBV30 | - | - | CAWRGRGVDEQYF | TGTGCCTGGAGGGGGCGTGGGGTCGACGAGCAGTACTTC
TRBJ2-7 | TRBV19 | many | TRBD2 | CASSPGLAKGYEQYF | TGTGCCAGTAGTCCCGGACTAGCGAAGGGGTACGAGCAGTACTTC
TRBJ1-5 | TRBV19 | few | TRBD1 | CASSAGTGDRQPQHF | TGTGCCAGTAGTGCAGGGACAGGGGACCGTCAGCCCCAGCATTTT
TRBJ2-3 | TRBV7-9 | - | TRBD1 | CASSPRDRERLTDTQYF | TGTGCCAGCAGCCCTCGGGACAGGGAGAGACTTACAGATACGCAGTATTTT
TRBJ2-7 | TRBV6-1 | - | - | CASSPRSDREMVQYF | TGTGCCAGCAGCCCCCGGTCAGACCGGGAGATGGTGCAGTACTTC
TRBJ2-5 | TRBV28 | many | TRBD1 | CASSLRETGGRETQYF | TGTGCCAGCAGTTTACGTGAGACAGGGGGCCGAGAGACCCAGTACTTC
TRBJ2-3 | TRBV14 | few | - | CASSVRTASSTDTQYF | TGTGCCAGCAGCGTCCGGACAGCCTCTAGCACAGATACGCAGTATTTT
TRBJ2-2 | TRBV19 | - | - | CASRWAGELFF | TGTGCCAGTCGGTGGGCCGGGGAGCTGTTTTTT
TRBJ1-1 | TRBV12-3/TRBV12-4 | - | - | CASSFQFFENTEAFF | TGTGCCAGCAGTTTTCAATTCTTCGAGAACACTGAAGCTTTCTTT
TRBJ2-5 | TRBV20-1 | - | - | CSAHQGGLETQYF | TGCAGTGCTCACCAGGGGGGGCTGGAGACCCAGTACTTC
TRBJ1-2 | TRBV7-2 | few | TRBD1 | CASSSTGANYGYTF | TGTGCCAGCAGTTCGACAGGGGCTAACTATGGCTACACCTTC
TRBJ2-2 | TRBV2 | many | - | CASSDGGAGELFF | TGTGCCAGCAGTGATGGGGGCGCCGGGGAGCTGTTTTTT
TRBJ2-7 | TRBV7-9 | many | TRBD1 | CASSLATGGSYEQYF | TGTGCCAGCAGCTTAGCGACAGGGGGCTCCTACGAGCAGTACTTC
TRBJ2-3 | TRBV10-3 | many | TRBD2 | CAISEPTRLAGDGNTQYF | TGTGCCATCAGTGAGCCGACAAGACTAGCGGGAGATGGAAATACGCAGTATTTT
TRBJ2-3 | TRBV7-2 | many | TRBD1 | CASSLHRTGGADTQYF | TGTGCCAGCAGCTTACATAGGACAGGGGGCGCCGATACGCAGTATTTT
TRBJ1-4 | TRBV11-2 | - | - | CASSLDFFDVELFF | TGTGCCAGCAGCTTAGACTTCTTCGACGTAGAACTGTTTTTT
TRBJ2-7 | TRBV3-1 | - | TRBD1 | CASSQAGTGSGEQYF | TGTGCCAGCAGCCAGGCCGGGACAGGGTCTGGCGAGCAGTACTTC
TRBJ2-5 | TRBV14 | - | - | CASSQEPETQYF | TGTGCCAGCAGCCAAGAGCCAGAGACCCAGTACTTC
TRBJ2-7 | TRBV6-2/TRBV6-3 | few | TRBD1 | CASGDRASYEQYF | TGTGCCAGTGGGGACAGGGCTTCCTACGAGCAGTACTTC
TRBJ2-7 | TRBV14 | - | - | CASSSSVPSYEQYF | TGTGCCAGCAGCAGTAGCGTTCCCTCCTACGAGCAGTACTTC
TRBJ1-5 | TRBV5-5 | many | - | CASSLERYNQPQHF | TGTGCCAGCAGCTTGGAACGGTACAATCAGCCCCAGCATTTT
TRBJ2-2 | TRBV29-1 | - | - | CSVGHPNTGELFF | TGCAGCGTTGGACATCCGAACACCGGGGAGCTGTTTTTT